What follows are 23 T cell receptor beta chains derived from one specimen sequenced in a study of shared clonotypes between healthy human individuals. Clones were read by immunoSEQ multiplex PCR, and TCRdb kept only the in-frame ones, dropping some. The sample shows about 520,000 clones, around 96% of them seen only once. The material sequenced was naive CD4+ T cells sorted from blood. Subset meaning: CD45RA+ positively selected. These receptor sequences come from a woman between 25 and 40 years old in good health.

The chain recombines TRBV18 with TRBJ2-6; D gene unclear. The CDR3 consists of 16 residues. V shed 4 bases and J shed 0 bases, with 10 bases lying between them. Germline CDR1 is KGHSH and CDR2 is LQKENI. CDR3 DNA sequence: TGTGCCAGCTCACTTTCAATCGACTCTGGGGCCAACGTCCTGACTTTC. Amino acids: CASSLSIDSGANVLTF.

The rearrangement links TRBV19 to TRBJ2-7, with 11 bases identical to TRBD2. CDR3 length equals 15 residues. CDR1 is LNHDA and CDR2 is SQIVND in the germline V gene (reference sequence). Germline trimming cut 5 bases from V and 2 bases from J; bases unmatched to any gene: 5. The CDR3 sequence: CASSPLAGATYEQYF. CDR3 bases: TGTGCCAGTAGTCCACTAGCGGGAGCCACCTACGAGCAGTACTTC.

The V gene is TRBV19, the J gene TRBJ1-5; 8 bases line up with TRBD1. The germline V gene has CDR1 LNHDA and CDR2 SQIVND (reference sequence). Losses at the gene ends were 6 bases for V and 0 bases for J; bases not matched to a gene: 7. There are 16 residues in the CDR3. CDR3 sequence (DNA): TGTGCCAGTAGGACAGGGGACATATATAGCAATCAGCCCCAGCATTTT. This sequence encodes CASRTGDIYSNQPQHF.

This sequence joins TRBV14 and TRBJ2-3; tentative D call: TRBD2 (5 bases). The CDR3 is made up of 14 amino acids. The germline V and J ends were trimmed by 2 bases and 8 bases, with 14 bases remaining between them. Germline CDR1 SGHDN, CDR2 FVKESK. This chain's CDR3 is CASSQINGGVTQYF. The CDR3 nucleotides are TGTGCCAGCAGCCAAATTAACGGAGGAGTTACGCAGTATTTT.

The V gene is TRBV18, the J gene TRBJ2-3; 7 nucleotides align to TRBD1. The CDR3 spans 19 residues. Germline V lookup: CDR1 KGHSH, CDR2 LQKENI. The trim removed 4 bases at V and 2 bases at J, leaving 18 bases unmatched. This chain's CDR3 is CASSHGRTGLSGATDTQYF. CDR3 bases: TGTGCCAGCTCACACGGGCGGACAGGCCTTAGTGGGGCCACAGATACGCAGTATTTT. Using reference TRBV18 and TRBJ2-3 for the parts outside the CDR3, the full variable domain is NAGVMQNPRHLVRRRGQEARLRCSPMKGHSHVYWYRQLPEEGLKFMVYLQKENIIDESGMPKERFSAEFPKEGPSILRIQQVVRGDSAAYFCASSHGRTGLSGATDTQYFGPGTRLTVL.

The chain has TRBV27 and TRBJ2-7; no definite D call. The CDR3 length is 13 residues. Trimming pared 4 bases from V and 0 bases from J, leaving 7 bases between. CDR1 is MNHEY, CDR2 SMNVEV, per germline (reference sequence). The CDR3 DNA reads as TGTGCCAGCAGTTCCCTCCCCTCCTACGAGCAGTACTTC. Protein product: CASSSLPSYEQYF.

The rearrangement uses TRBV5-1 and TRBJ2-7; 7 bases line up with TRBD1. The CDR3 sequence is 16 residues long. The V gene's germline CDR1 is SGHRS and CDR2 YFSETQ. V was pared by 4 bases and J by 3 bases, with 13 bases of the junction left unmatched. CDR3 sequence reads: CASSISRDSGFYEQYF. In DNA, the CDR3 is TGCGCCAGCAGCATTAGCCGGGACAGCGGTTTCTACGAGCAGTACTTC.

J is TRBJ2-7 and V is TRBV9; 8 bases align to TRBD1. The CDR3 has 15 amino acids. The germline gives CDR1 SGDLS, CDR2 YYNGEE. J gave up 7 bases and V 4 bases, and 13 bases lay outside the gene matches. CDR3 amino acids: CASSPGTGARGEQYF. CDR3 sequence (DNA): TGTGCCAGCAGCCCAGGGACAGGCGCCCGTGGGGAGCAGTACTTC.

The rearrangement uses TRBV6-1 and TRBJ2-7; 16 bases line up with TRBD2. Germline V gene sequence: CDR1 MNHNS, CDR2 SASEGT. There are 19 residues in the CDR3. V was pared by 1 base and J by 3 bases, with 9 bases of the junction left unmatched. The CDR3 spells CASSEDGTSGRAVDYEQYF. The DNA for the CDR3 is TGTGCCAGCAGTGAAGACGGGACTAGCGGGAGGGCTGTAGACTACGAGCAGTACTTC.

This sequence joins TRBV27 and TRBJ1-5; D possibly corresponds to TRBD1 (5 bases). Trimming stripped 5 bases from V and 4 bases from J, with 15 bases between. Germline CDR1 and CDR2: MNHEY and SMNVEV (reference sequence). The CDR3 contains 15 residues. The CDR3, as DNA: TGTGCCAGCAGTGGGAGGGGATCGGGGAATCAGCCCCAGCATTTT. Residues: CASSGRGSGNQPQHF.

V usage is TRBV7-2 and J usage is TRBJ1-3; unclear D gene. Germline V gene data show CDR1 as SGHTA and CDR2 as FQGNSA. CDR3 size: 15 residues. V was shortened by 4 bases and J by 4 bases, with 14 bases between the two germline ends. This CDR3 is CASSYTAGSGNTIYF. The CDR3 nucleotides read TGTGCCAGCAGCTACACCGCGGGGTCCGGAAACACCATATATTTT.

The V gene is TRBV18, the J gene TRBJ1-4, with D hard to call. Germline values: CDR1 KGHSH, CDR2 LQKENI. The V end was cut by 2 bases, the J end by 4 bases, with 8 bases between. The CDR3 is 14 amino acids. The CDR3 protein is CASSPETVNEKLFF. DNA of the CDR3: TGTGCCAGCTCACCAGAAACAGTTAATGAAAAACTGTTTTTT.

The V and J genes are TRBV11-2 and TRBJ2-2, with D unclear. CDR3 length: 13 amino acids. Trimming took off 5 bases at V and 6 bases at J, with 10 bases between the two ends. The germline CDR1 and CDR2 sequences are SGHAT and FQNNGV. The CDR3 spells CASSARPPGELFF. The CDR3 DNA sequence: TGTGCCAGCAGCGCGAGACCTCCCGGGGAGCTGTTTTTT.

This chain joins TRBV5-1 and TRBJ2-5, with TRBD2 identical over 15 bases. Unmatched junction bases numbered 4, after V lost 5 bases and J lost 5 bases. The CDR3 consists of 15 residues. CDR1 and CDR2 from the germline V gene are SGHRS and YFSETQ. The CDR3 DNA sequence: TGCGCCAGCAGACGCGGACTAGCGGGAGGGGAGACCCAGTACTTC. Encoded protein: CASRRGLAGGETQYF.

The chain combines TRBV6-1 with TRBJ1-2; 9 nucleotides align to TRBD1. This CDR3 has 16 amino acids. V lost 3 bases to trimming and J lost 6 bases; unmatched junction nucleotides: 11. The germline gives CDR1 MNHNS, CDR2 SASEGT. DNA for the CDR3: TGTGCCAGCAGTGACCAACCCGAGGACAGGGGCAATGGCTACACCTTC. Amino acid sequence: CASSDQPEDRGNGYTF.

The V call is TRBV5-1, the J call TRBJ2-7; 9 bases fit TRBD1. The CDR3 covers 18 residues. V lost 4 bases, J lost 2 bases, and 16 bases stayed unmatched. Germline V lookup: CDR1 SGHRS, CDR2 YFSETQ. CDR3 amino acids: CASSVAIPGQGNPYEQYF. CDR3 bases: TGCGCCAGCAGCGTAGCCATACCGGGACAGGGAAATCCCTACGAGCAGTACTTC.

The chain joins TRBV5-1 to TRBJ2-7; D is perhaps TRBD1 (6 bases). Trimming pared 6 bases from V and 0 bases from J, leaving 13 bases between. CDR1 is SGHRS, CDR2 YFSETQ, per germline. The CDR3 is made up of 14 amino acids. CDR3 loop: CASNPGHTSYEQYF. As DNA, the CDR3 is TGCGCCAGCAATCCGGGACACACCTCCTACGAGCAGTACTTC.

This clone was recorded once. Germline and junction disagree at one end, which may indicate a read error. This CDR3 is also generated by other DNA sequences in the sample. This chain uses TRBV19 with TRBJ1-4, with D possibly being TRBD1 (5 bases). This CDR3 has 15 residues. The germline gives CDR1 LNHDA, CDR2 SQIVND (reference sequence). The CDR3 region has the DNA TGTGCTAGTAGTATAGAACGGGGCAGTCAAGGAAAACTGTTTTTT. Its translation is CASSIERGSQGKLFF.

As regards this clone: This same CDR3 is encoded by further DNA sequences in the sample. The chain links TRBV18 to TRBJ2-7; no clear D gene. The CDR3 loop spans 11 amino acids. CDR1 and CDR2 (germline): KGHSH, LQKENI. The V end lost 2 bases, the J end lost 2 bases, and 1 base lay between the germline ends. CDR3 bases: TGTGCCAGCTCACCAGCCTACGAGCAGTACTTC. Encoded protein: CASSPAYEQYF.

V and J are TRBV30 and TRBJ1-5; no definite D call. CDR1 is GTSNPN, CDR2 SVGIG, per germline (reference sequence). The CDR3 is 15 amino acids. V lost 0 bases to trimming and J lost 3 bases, with 12 bases between them. CDR3 in amino acids: CAWSVLGPNNQPQHF. CDR3 DNA sequence: TGTGCCTGGAGTGTACTCGGACCGAACAATCAGCCCCAGCATTTT. The full variable domain, its missing parts supplied by reference TRBV30 and TRBJ1-5, is SQTIHQWPATLVQPVGSPLSLECTVEGTSNPNLYWYRQAAGRGLQLLFYSVGIGQISSEVPQNLSASRPQDRQFILSSKKLLLSDSGFYLCAWSVLGPNNQPQHFGDGTRLSIL.

The chain joins TRBV18 to TRBJ1-2, with D maybe TRBD1 (5 bases). This CDR3 is built from 12 residues. V was clipped by 3 bases and J by 6 bases, with 8 bases between them. CDR1 is KGHSH, CDR2 LQKENI, per germline. The CDR3 is CASSPDSHGYTF. The CDR3 coding sequence is TGTGCCAGCTCACCTGACAGTCATGGCTACACCTTC.

This clone came up once. The chain recombines TRBV21-1 with TRBJ1-1. TRBV21-1 is a documented pseudogene. The CDR3 consists of 19 residues. The CDR3 loop is CASSKVRRDEPVLNTEAFF. In DNA form, the CDR3 reads TGTGCCAGCAGCAAAGTTAGGCGGGACGAACCAGTTCTAAACACTGAAGCTTTCTTT.

This chain links TRBV27 with TRBJ2-3; 7 positions agree with TRBD2. The J segment lost 0 bases and the V segment lost 7 bases, leaving 13 bases of the junction unmatched. The length of the CDR3 is 17 residues. CDR1 is MNHEY and CDR2 is SMNVEV in the germline V gene (reference sequence). CDR3 residues: CASNSVWLAESTDTQYF. The CDR3 nucleotides are TGTGCCAGCAATTCCGTTTGGCTAGCGGAAAGCACAGATACGCAGTATTTT.